These T cell receptor beta chains were read from a single sample in a study of T cells after yellow fever vaccination. TCRdb called the 5' RACE reads again in MiXCR, with one record for every CDR3 protein. The sample lists approximately 350,000 distinct CDR3 sequences, around 10% occurring once. The sample here was PBMCs, taken on the day of the first yellow fever vaccination. Receptor source: a man younger than 30 who received the YFV17D yellow fever vaccine. Each CDR3 is given with its conserved first and last residue. Fields, in order: J gene, V gene, CDR3 protein.

j_gene: TRBJ2-7; v_gene: TRBV27; CDR3aa: CASSLSQVGSYEQYF
j_gene: TRBJ2-1; v_gene: TRBV3-1; CDR3aa: CASSHLAGATYNEQFF
j_gene: TRBJ2-7; v_gene: TRBV5-4; CDR3aa: CASSSQGSSYEQYF
j_gene: TRBJ1-2; v_gene: TRBV6-4; CDR3aa: CASSEVLGVGENYGYTF
j_gene: TRBJ1-2; v_gene: TRBV3-1; CDR3aa: CASSQRGTYGYTF
j_gene: TRBJ2-3; v_gene: TRBV7-2; CDR3aa: CASSSGLRGSLADTQYF
j_gene: TRBJ2-1; v_gene: TRBV18; CDR3aa: CASSPLDVNEQFF
j_gene: TRBJ1-6; v_gene: TRBV3-1; CDR3aa: CASSRGSPSQRQARNSPLHF
j_gene: TRBJ1-6; v_gene: TRBV12-3/TRBV12-4; CDR3aa: CASKREGFNSPLHF
j_gene: TRBJ2-7; v_gene: TRBV5-1; CDR3aa: CASTRAGSAEQYF
j_gene: TRBJ2-3; v_gene: TRBV29-1; CDR3aa: CSVEPSGLVPDTQYF
j_gene: TRBJ2-5; v_gene: TRBV20-1; CDR3aa: CSAYQRRQGKETQYF
j_gene: TRBJ1-6; v_gene: TRBV7-6; CDR3aa: CASSLRDRDNSPLHF
j_gene: TRBJ1-4; v_gene: TRBV7-9; CDR3aa: CASSSLDEKLFF
j_gene: TRBJ2-3; v_gene: TRBV29-1; CDR3aa: CSAQGLADFTDTQYF
j_gene: TRBJ2-1; v_gene: TRBV11-1; CDR3aa: CASSSPRPGTDLAGTYNEQFF
j_gene: TRBJ2-7; v_gene: TRBV5-1; CDR3aa: CASSPGQEKGEQYF
j_gene: TRBJ1-5; v_gene: TRBV5-1; CDR3aa: CASSWIPDQPQHF
j_gene: TRBJ2-2; v_gene: TRBV20-1; CDR3aa: CSATGTLNTGELFF